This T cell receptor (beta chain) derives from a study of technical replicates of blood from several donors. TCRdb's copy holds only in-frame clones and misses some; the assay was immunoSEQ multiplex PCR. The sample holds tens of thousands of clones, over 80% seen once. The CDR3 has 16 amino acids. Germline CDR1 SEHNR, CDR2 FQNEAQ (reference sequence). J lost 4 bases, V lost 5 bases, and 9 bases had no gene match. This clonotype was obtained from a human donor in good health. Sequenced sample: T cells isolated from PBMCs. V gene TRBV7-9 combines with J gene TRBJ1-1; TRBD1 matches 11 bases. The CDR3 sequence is CASSATSGTGGTEAFF. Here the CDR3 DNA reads TGTGCCAGCAGCGCCACCTCCGGGACAGGGGGCACTGAAGCTTTCTTT.